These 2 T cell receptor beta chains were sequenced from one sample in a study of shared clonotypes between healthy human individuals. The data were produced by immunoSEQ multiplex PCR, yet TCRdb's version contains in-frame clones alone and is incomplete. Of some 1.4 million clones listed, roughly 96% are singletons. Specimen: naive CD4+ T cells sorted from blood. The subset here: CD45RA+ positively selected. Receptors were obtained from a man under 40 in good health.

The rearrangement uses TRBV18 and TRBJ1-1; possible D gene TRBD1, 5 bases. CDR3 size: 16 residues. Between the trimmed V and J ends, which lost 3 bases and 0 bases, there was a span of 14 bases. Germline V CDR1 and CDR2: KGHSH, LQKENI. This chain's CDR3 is CASSPRQGGVNTEAFF. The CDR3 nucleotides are TGTGCCAGCTCACCGCGGCAGGGTGGTGTGAACACTGAAGCTTTCTTT.

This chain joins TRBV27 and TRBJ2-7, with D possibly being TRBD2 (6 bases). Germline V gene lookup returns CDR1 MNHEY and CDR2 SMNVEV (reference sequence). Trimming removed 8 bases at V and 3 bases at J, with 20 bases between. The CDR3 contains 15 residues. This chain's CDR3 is CASAIGLASFYEQYF. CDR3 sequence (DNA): TGTGCCAGCGCGATTGGCCTAGCGAGTTTCTACGAGCAGTACTTC.